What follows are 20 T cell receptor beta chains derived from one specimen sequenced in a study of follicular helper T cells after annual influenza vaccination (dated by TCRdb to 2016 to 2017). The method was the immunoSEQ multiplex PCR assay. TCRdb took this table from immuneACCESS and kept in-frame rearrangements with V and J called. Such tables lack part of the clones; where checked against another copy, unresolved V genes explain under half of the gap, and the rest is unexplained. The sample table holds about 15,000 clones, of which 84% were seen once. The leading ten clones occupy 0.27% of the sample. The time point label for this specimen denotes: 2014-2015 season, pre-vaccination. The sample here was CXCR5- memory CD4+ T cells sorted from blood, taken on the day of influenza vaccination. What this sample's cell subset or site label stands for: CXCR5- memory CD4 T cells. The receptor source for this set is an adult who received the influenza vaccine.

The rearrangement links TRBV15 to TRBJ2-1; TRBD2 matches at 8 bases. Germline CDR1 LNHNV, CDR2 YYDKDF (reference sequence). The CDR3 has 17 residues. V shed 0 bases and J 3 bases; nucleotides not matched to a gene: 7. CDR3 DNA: TGTGCCACCAGCAGAGAGGGGGCGGGGGGACACTACAATGAGCAGTTCTTC. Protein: CATSREGAGGHYNEQFF.

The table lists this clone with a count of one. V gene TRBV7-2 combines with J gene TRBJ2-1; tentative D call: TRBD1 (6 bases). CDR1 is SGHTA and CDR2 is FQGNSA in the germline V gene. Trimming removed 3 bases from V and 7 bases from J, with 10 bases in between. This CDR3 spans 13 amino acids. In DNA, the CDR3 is TGTGCCAGCAGCTTTTTCAGGGGAAATGAGCAGTTCTTC. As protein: CASSFFRGNEQFF.

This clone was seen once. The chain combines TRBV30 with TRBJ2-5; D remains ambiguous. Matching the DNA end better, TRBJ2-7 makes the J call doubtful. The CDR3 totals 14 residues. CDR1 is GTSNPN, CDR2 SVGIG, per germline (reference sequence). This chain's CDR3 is CAWSVLGLFYEQYF. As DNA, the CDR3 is TGTGCCTGGAGTGTACTCGGCCTCTTCTACGAGCAGTACTTC.

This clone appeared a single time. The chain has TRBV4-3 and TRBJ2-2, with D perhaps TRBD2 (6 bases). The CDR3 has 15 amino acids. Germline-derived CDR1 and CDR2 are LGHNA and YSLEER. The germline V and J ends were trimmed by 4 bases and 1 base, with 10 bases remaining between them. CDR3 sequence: CASSLGTWNTGELFF. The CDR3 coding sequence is TGCGCCAGCAGCCTGGGGACTTGGAACACCGGGGAGCTGTTTTTT.

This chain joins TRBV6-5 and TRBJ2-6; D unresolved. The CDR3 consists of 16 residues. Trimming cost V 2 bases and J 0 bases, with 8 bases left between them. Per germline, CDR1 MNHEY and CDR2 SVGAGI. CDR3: CASSYAESSGANVLTF. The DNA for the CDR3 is TGTGCCAGCAGTTACGCAGAGAGCTCTGGGGCCAACGTCCTGACTTTC.

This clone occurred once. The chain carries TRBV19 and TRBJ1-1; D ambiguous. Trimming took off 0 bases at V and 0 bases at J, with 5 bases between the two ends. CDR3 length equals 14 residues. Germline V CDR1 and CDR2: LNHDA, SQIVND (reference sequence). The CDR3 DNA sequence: TGTGCCAGTAGTATAGACAGTTTGAACACTGAAGCTTTCTTT. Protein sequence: CASSIDSLNTEAFF.

CDR3 nucleotides: TGTGCCAGCAGCTTATTGTCGAACACTGAAGCTTTCTTT. This encodes CASSLLSNTEAFF. The rearrangement joins TRBV7-9 to TRBJ1-1; D ambiguous. The germline V gene encodes CDR1 SEHNR and CDR2 FQNEAQ (reference sequence). CDR3 length equals 13 residues. V was clipped by 2 bases and J by 1 base, with 5 bases between them.

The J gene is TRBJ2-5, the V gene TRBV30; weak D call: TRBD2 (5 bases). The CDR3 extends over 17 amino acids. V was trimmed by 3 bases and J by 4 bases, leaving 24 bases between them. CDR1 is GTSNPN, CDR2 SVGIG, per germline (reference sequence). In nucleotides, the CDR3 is TGTGCCTGGAGGCGGGTTTCCGGTTTGACTTGGGGAGAGACCCAGTACTTC. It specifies CAWRRVSGLTWGETQYF.

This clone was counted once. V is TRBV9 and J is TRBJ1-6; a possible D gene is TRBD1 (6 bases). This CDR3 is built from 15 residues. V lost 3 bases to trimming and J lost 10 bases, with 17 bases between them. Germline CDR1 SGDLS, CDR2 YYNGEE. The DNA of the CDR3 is TGTGCCAGCAGCGCGACGACAGGAGGAGCATCACCCCTCCACTTT. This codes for CASSATTGGASPLHF.

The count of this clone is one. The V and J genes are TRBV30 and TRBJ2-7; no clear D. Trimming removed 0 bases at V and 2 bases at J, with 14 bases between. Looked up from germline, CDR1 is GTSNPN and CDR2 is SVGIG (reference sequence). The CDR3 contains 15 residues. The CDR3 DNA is TGTGCCTGGAGTGTGGCTCCCGCATCACCCTACGAGCAGTACTTC. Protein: CAWSVAPASPYEQYF.

The CDR3 nucleotides read TGTGCCAGCAGTTACTCGGACTACACAGATACGCAGTATTTT. This sequence encodes CASSYSDYTDTQYF. The V gene is TRBV6-6, the J gene TRBJ2-3, with a weak D call TRBD2 (6 bases). Trimming removed 0 bases at V and 2 bases at J, with 6 bases between. From germline, CDR1 is MNHNY and CDR2 SVGAGI (reference sequence). CDR3 length: 14 amino acids.

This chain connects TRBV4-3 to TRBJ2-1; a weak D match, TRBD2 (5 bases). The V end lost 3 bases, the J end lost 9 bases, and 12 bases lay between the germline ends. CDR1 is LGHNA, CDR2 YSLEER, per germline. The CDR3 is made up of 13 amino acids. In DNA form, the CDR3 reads TGCGCCAGCAGCCAGGTCGGGGTTGGTGAGCAGTTCTTC. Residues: CASSQVGVGEQFF.

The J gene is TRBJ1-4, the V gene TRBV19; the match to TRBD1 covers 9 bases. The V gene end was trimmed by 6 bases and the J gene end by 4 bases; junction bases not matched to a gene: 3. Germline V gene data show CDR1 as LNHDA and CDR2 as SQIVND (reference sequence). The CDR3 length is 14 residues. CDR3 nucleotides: TGTGCCAGTAGGGAGACAGGGGGTAATGAAAAACTGTTTTTT. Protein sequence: CASRETGGNEKLFF.

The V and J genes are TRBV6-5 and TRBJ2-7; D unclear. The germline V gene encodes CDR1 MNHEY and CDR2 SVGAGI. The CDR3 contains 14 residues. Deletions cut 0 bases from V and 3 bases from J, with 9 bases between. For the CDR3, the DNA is TGTGCCAGCAGTTACTCGCCCGGTGGCTACGAGCAGTACTTC. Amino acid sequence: CASSYSPGGYEQYF.

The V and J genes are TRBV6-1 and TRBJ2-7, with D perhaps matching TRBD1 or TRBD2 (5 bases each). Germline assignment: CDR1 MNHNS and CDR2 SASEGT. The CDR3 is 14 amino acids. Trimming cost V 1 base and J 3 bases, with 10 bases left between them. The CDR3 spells CASSEVAGSYEQYF. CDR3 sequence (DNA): TGTGCCAGCAGTGAAGTGGCAGGGAGCTACGAGCAGTACTTC.

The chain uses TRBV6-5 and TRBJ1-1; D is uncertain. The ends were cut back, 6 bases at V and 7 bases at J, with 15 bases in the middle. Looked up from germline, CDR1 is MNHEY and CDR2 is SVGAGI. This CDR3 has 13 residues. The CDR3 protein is CASRAPALLEAFF. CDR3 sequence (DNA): TGTGCCAGCAGAGCCCCAGCTCTGCTTGAAGCTTTCTTT.

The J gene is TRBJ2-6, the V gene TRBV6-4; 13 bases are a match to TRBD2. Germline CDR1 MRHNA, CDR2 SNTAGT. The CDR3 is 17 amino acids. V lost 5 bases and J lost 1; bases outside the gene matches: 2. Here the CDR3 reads CASSRTSGGSGANVLTF. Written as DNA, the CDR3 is TGTGCCAGCAGTCGGACTAGCGGGGGTTCTGGGGCCAACGTCCTGACTTTC.

This chain's CDR3 is CAIKGSIFNYEQYF. In DNA form, the CDR3 reads TGTGCCATCAAGGGCAGTATCTTTAACTACGAGCAGTACTTC. The chain has TRBV10-3 and TRBJ2-7; D not resolved. CDR1 is ENHRY and CDR2 is SYGVKD in the germline V gene. The CDR3 totals 14 residues. V lost 7 bases to trimming and J lost 3 bases, with 16 bases between them.

Written as DNA, the CDR3 is TGTGCCAGTAGACCAACAGGTTCTGAGGGTGAAAAACTGTTTTTT. Its protein product is CASRPTGSEGEKLFF. The rearrangement uses TRBV19 and TRBJ1-4; a possible D gene is TRBD1 (5 bases). Deletions cut 6 bases from V and 7 bases from J, with 18 bases between. The germline V gene encodes CDR1 LNHDA and CDR2 SQIVND (reference sequence). This CDR3 has 15 residues.

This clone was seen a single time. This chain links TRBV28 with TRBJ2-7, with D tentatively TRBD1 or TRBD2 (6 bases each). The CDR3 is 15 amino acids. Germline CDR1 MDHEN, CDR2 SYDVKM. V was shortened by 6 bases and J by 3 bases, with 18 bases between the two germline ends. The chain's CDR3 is CASSLRRGTRYEQYF. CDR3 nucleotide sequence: TGTGCCAGCAGCCTGAGGAGGGGGACGCGCTACGAGCAGTACTTC.